A selection of T cell receptor beta chains follows, all from one sample in a study of blood T cell repertoires in COVID-19. Sequenced by immunoSEQ multiplex PCR; TCRdb stores in-frame clones only, minus some. The table has under 250,000 clones, more than 70% seen once; the top ten hold 8.6%. Sequenced sample: peripheral blood. Receptors were obtained from a middle-aged man with active or convalescent COVID-19. The CDR3 runs from the conserved cysteine through the conserved F or W. A D gene is named only where the DNA matches it firmly. Only part of the rows carry a size: once, few, many, or a class if the clone is expanded.

TRBJ1-5 few 15 TRBV5-1 - TGCGCCAGCAGCTTGACAGGTTCAGGCAATCAGCCCCAGCATTTT CASSLTGSGNQPQHF
TRBJ2-7 - 16 TRBV11-2 TRBD2 TGTGCCAGCAGGGGACTAGCGGGGGGTACCTCCTACGAGCAGTACTTC CASRGLAGGTSYEQYF
TRBJ1-1 - 14 TRBV13 - TGTGCCAGCAGCTTGGGAGGGCCTCGCACTGAAGCTTTCTTT CASSLGGPRTEAFF
TRBJ1-1 - 14 TRBV11-2 TRBD1 TGTGCCAGCAGCTGGGGACAGGCGAACACTGAAGCTTTCTTT CASSWGQANTEAFF
TRBJ2-7 - 15 TRBV19 TRBD1 TGTGCCAGTAGTATAGTGAGACAGGGAGTATACGAGCAGTACTTC CASSIVRQGVYEQYF
TRBJ2-2 - 18 TRBV30 TRBD2 TGTGCCTGGAGTGTAGGGGTCGGTAGCGGGAGTTCTACCGGGGAGCTGTTTTTT CAWSVGVGSGSSTGELFF
TRBJ2-1 - 14 TRBV10-2 - TGCGCCAGCAGCCTACAGGGAAGTGGGGATGAGCAGTTCTTC CASSLQGSGDEQFF
TRBJ1-3 once 13 TRBV12-3/TRBV12-4 - TGTGCCAGCAGTTCAGGGGCTGGAAACACCATATATTTT CASSSGAGNTIYF
TRBJ1-2 few 15 TRBV10-3 - TGTGCCATCAGTGAGCCAGGGGTGGGAACTTATGGCTACACCTTC CAISEPGVGTYGYTF
TRBJ2-1 - 15 TRBV27 - TGTGCCAGCAGTTTACGGAGGGGAAATTACAATGAGCAGTTCTTC CASSLRRGNYNEQFF
TRBJ1-2 once 15 TRBV5-5 TRBD1 TGTGCCAGCAGCCCTGACCCGACAGGGGCCTATGGCTACACCTTC CASSPDPTGAYGYTF
TRBJ2-7 - 15 TRBV5-4 TRBD2 TGTGCCAGCAGCTTGGGGGCGGGGGGGCCCTACGAGCAGTACTTC CASSLGAGGPYEQYF
TRBJ1-1 - 14 TRBV6-5 - TGTGCCAGCAGTTACTCTGCCAGTTACACTGAAGCTTTCTTT CASSYSASYTEAFF
TRBJ2-3 - 15 TRBV5-4 TRBD2 TGTGCCAGCAGCTTGACTAGCGGGGGCGCAGATACGCAGTATTTT CASSLTSGGADTQYF
TRBJ1-1 - 11 TRBV19 TRBD1 TGTGCCAGTAAGACAGGGGGAGAAGCTTTCTTT CASKTGGEAFF
TRBJ2-3 - 15 TRBV5-1 - TGCGCCAGCAGCTCTCCGGGCCCCCGAGGGGATACGCAGTATTTT CASSSPGPRGDTQYF
TRBJ1-2 - 14 TRBV24-1 - TGTGCCACCAGTGATCCCGGCAGGGACTATGGCTACACCTTC CATSDPGRDYGYTF
TRBJ1-1 - 14 TRBV11-3 - TGTGCCAGCAGCTCCTCGGGGACTAACACTGAAGCTTTCTTT CASSSSGTNTEAFF
TRBJ1-1 once 14 TRBV13 TRBD1 TGTGCCAGCAGCCCAGGGGGTTTGGGCACTGAAGCTTTCTTT CASSPGGLGTEAFF
TRBJ2-6 - 17 TRBV19 TRBD1 TGTGCCAGTAGTACTATACAGGGGATGGCTGGGGCCAACGTCCTGACTTTC CASSTIQGMAGANVLTF
TRBJ2-7 - 15 TRBV5-1 TRBD1 TGCGCCAGCAGCTTGGCTAGGACAGGATACTACGAGCAGTACTTC CASSLARTGYYEQYF
TRBJ2-7 once 13 TRBV6-5 - TGTGCCAGCAGCATAGATGGACTATACGAGCAGTACTTC CASSIDGLYEQYF
TRBJ2-3 - 17 TRBV6-1 - TGTGCCAGCAGTGATAGGGAGCGGCTGGGGTTGACAGATACGCAGTATTTT CASSDRERLGLTDTQYF
TRBJ2-7 - 14 TRBV10-3 - TGTGCCATCGGCGGGGTGGCTAGCTCCTACGAGCAGTACTTC CAIGGVASSYEQYF
TRBJ2-5 - 17 TRBV7-6 TRBD1 TGTGCCAGCAGCTTAGGGGGGAGGACAGGGATTGCGGAGACCCAGTACTTC CASSLGGRTGIAETQYF
TRBJ1-1 once 15 TRBV27 - TGTGCCAGCAGTTTATGGAGCCGCATGAACACTGAAGCTTTCTTT CASSLWSRMNTEAFF
TRBJ1-5 - 15 TRBV5-5 - TGTGCCAGCAGCTTGATACAGTCTGGCAATCAGCCCCAGCATTTT CASSLIQSGNQPQHF